This T cell receptor beta chain is from a study of blood T cell repertoires in COVID-19. Overall study: Acute and convalescent COVID-19 samples came from the United States, Italy and Spain. PBMCs, B-cell-depleted T cells, or T cells provided the cDNA or gDNA that made up the material.

Original processing notes: From reference gene primer amplification, estimates of nucleated cell counts were derived. Sequencing was performed with immunoSEQ multiplex PCR; in TCRdb, only in-frame clones are kept and a portion is missing. V and J calls and clone size are copied from that table; D and trimming were computed from the DNA. The data contain 90,000 to 120,000 clones, 75% to 95% of them seen just once; the ten biggest clones take up 1% to 1.5%. The CDR3 is 11 residues long. In germline, CDR1 is LGHNA, CDR2 YSLEER. V dropped 6 bases and J dropped 8; count of bases not matched to a gene: 2. The chain joins TRBV4-3 to TRBJ1-2, with 8 bases fitting TRBD1. The clonotype originates from a woman aged 25 to 39 with acute or convalescent COVID-19. The material sequenced was peripheral blood. The CDR3, as DNA: TGCGCCAGCAGGGGGACAGGAGGCTACACCTTC. It translates to CASRGTGGYTF.